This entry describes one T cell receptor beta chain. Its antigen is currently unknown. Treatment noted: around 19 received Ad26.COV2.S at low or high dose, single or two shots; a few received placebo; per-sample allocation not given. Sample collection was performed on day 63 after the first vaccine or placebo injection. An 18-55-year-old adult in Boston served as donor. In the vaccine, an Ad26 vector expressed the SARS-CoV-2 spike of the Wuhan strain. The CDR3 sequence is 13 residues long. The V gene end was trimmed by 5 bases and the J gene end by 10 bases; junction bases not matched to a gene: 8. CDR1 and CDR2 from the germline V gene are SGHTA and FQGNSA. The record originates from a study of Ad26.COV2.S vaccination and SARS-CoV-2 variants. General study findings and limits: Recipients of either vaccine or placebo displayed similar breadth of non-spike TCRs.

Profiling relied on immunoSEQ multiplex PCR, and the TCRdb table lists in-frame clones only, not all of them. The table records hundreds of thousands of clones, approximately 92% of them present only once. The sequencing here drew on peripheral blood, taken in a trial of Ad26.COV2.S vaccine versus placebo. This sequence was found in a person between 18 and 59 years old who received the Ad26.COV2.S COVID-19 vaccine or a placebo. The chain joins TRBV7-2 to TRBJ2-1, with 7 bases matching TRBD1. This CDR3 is CASSRSRDREQFF. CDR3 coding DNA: TGTGCCAGCAGCCGGTCCAGGGACAGAGAGCAGTTCTTC.